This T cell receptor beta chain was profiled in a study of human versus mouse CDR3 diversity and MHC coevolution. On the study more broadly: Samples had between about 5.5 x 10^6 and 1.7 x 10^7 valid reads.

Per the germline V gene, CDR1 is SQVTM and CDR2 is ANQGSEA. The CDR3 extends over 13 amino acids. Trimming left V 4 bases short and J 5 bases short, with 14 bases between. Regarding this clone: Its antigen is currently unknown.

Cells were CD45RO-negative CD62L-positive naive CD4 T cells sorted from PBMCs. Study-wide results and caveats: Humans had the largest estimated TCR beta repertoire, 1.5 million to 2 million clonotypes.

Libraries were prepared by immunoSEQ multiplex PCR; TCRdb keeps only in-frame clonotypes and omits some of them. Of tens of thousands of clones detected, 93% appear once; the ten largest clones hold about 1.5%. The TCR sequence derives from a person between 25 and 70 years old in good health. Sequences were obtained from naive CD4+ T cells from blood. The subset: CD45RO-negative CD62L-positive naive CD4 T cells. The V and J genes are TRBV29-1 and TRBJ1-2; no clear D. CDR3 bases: TGCAGCGTTGCCCTAGCCGAAGGGTATGGCTACACCTTC. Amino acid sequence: CSVALAEGYGYTF.